This TCR beta chain was found in a study of blood T cell repertoires in COVID-19. Background on the study: Collection of acute and convalescent COVID-19 samples took place in the United States, Italy and Spain.

Here immunoSEQ multiplex PCR was the method, and the copy in TCRdb shows in-frame clones only, minus some. Of 70,000 or so clones in the sample, approximately 84% are singletons; the top ten hold under 13%. The CDR3 has 15 amino acids. CDR1 is MDHEN, CDR2 SYDVKM, per germline. V was pared by 6 bases and J by 5 bases, with 12 bases of the junction left unmatched. Sequenced material: peripheral blood. The TCR originated in a man between 65 and 79 years old with active or convalescent COVID-19. V and J are TRBV28 and TRBJ1-2; 7 bases align to TRBD1. CDR3 bases: TGTGCCAGCAGCCGGACGGGGACAGAAAAATATGGCTACACCTTC. This codes for CASSRTGTEKYGYTF.